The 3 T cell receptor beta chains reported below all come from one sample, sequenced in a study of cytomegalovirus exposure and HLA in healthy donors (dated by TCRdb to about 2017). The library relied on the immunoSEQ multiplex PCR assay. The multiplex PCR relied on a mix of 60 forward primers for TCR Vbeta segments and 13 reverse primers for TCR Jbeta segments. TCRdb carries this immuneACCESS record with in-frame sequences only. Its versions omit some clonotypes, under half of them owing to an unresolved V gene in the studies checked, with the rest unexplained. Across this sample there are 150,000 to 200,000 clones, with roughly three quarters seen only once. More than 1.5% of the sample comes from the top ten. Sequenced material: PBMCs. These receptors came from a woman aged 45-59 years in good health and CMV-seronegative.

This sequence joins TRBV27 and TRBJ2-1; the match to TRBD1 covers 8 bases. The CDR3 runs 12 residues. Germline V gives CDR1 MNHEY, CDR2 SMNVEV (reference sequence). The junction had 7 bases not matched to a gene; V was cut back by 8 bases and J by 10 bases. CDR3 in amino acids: CASGDRPREQFF. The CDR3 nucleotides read TGTGCCAGCGGGGACAGGCCGAGGGAGCAGTTCTTC.

CDR3 bases: TGTGCCAGTTCGGCAGGGAAGGAAACTGAAGCTTTCTTT. Its protein is CASSAGKETEAFF. The V call is TRBV19, the J call TRBJ1-1; TRBD1 might be the D (5 bases). V dropped 8 bases and J dropped 5 bases, with 15 bases sitting between them. The CDR3 totals 13 residues. Looked up from germline, CDR1 is LNHDA and CDR2 is SQIVND (reference sequence).

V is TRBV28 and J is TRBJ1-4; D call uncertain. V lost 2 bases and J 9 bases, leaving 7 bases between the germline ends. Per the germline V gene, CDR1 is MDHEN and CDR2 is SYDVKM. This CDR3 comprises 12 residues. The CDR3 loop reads CASSLLGKKLFF. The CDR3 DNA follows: TGTGCCAGCAGTTTACTCGGTAAAAAACTGTTTTTT.